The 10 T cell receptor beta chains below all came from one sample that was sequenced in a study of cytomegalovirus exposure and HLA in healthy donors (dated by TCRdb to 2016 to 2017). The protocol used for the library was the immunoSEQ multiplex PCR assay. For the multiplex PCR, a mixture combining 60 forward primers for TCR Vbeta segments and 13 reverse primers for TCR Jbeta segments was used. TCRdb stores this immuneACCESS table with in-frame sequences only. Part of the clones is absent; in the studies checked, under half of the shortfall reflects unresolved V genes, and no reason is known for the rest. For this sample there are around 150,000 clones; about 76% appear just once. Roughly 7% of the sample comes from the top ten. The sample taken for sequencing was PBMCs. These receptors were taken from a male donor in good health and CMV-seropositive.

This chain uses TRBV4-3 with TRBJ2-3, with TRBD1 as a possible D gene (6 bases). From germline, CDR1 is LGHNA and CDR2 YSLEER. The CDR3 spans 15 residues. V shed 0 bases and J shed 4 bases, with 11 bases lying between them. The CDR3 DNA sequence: TGCGCCAGCAGCCAAGAACGTGGGGGCGCAGATACGCAGTATTTT. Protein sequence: CASSQERGGADTQYF.

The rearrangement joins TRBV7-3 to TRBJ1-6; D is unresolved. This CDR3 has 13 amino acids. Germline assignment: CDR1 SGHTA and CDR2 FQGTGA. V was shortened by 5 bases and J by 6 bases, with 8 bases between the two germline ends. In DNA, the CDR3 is TGTGCCAGCAGCCCGGTCCCTAATTCACCCCTCCACTTT. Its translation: CASSPVPNSPLHF.

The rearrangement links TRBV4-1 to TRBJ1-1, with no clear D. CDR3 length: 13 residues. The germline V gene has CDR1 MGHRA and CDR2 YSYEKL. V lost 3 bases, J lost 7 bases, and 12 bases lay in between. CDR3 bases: TGCGCCAGCAGCCATCCTGGAGGGCTTGAAGCTTTCTTT. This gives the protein CASSHPGGLEAFF.

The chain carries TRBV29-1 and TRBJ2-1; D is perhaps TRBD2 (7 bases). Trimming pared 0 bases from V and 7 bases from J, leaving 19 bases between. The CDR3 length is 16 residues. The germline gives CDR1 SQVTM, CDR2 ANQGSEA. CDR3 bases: TGCAGCGTTGAAGACGGGGGGACCAGGGGTCGTAATGAGCAGTTCTTC. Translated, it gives CSVEDGGTRGRNEQFF.

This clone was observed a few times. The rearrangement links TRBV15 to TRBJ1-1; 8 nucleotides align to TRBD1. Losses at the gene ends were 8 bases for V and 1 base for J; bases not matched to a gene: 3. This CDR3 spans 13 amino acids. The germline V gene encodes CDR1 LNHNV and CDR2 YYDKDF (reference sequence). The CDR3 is CATRGTGNTEAFF. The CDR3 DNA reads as TGTGCCACCCGTGGGACAGGGAACACTGAAGCTTTCTTT.

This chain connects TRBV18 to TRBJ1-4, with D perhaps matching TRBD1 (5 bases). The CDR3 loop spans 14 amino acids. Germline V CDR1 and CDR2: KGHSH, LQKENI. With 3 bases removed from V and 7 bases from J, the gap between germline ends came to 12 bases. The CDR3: CASSPGGRTEKLFF. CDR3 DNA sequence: TGTGCCAGCTCACCGGGGGGGAGGACTGAAAAACTGTTTTTT.

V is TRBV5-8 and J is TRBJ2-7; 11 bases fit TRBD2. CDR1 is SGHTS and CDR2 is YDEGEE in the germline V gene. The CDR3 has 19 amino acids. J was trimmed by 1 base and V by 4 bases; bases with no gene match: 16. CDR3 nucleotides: TGTGCCAGCAGCGGGCCTCTACTAGCGGGGGCCCCGGGATCCTACGAGCAGTACTTC. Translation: CASSGPLLAGAPGSYEQYF.

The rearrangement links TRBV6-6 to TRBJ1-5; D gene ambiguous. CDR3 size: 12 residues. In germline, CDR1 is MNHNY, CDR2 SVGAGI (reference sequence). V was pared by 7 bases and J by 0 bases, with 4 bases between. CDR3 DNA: TGTGCCAGCAAACATAGCAATCAGCCCCAGCATTTT. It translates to CASKHSNQPQHF.

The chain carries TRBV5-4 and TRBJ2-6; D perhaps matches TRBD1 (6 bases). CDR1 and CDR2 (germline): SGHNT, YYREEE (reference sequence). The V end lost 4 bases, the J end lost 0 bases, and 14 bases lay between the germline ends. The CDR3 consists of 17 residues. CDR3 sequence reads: CASSRDKGSSGANVLTF. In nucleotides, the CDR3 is TGTGCCAGCAGCCGGGACAAGGGTTCCTCTGGGGCCAACGTCCTGACTTTC.

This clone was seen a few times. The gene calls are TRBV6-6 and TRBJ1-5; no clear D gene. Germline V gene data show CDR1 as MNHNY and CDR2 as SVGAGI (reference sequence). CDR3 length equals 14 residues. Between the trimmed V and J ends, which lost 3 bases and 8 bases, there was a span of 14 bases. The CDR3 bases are TGTGCCAGCAGTTATGGCAGTCTGAGGGAGCCCCAGCATTTT. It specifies CASSYGSLREPQHF.